This T cell receptor (beta chain) is drawn from a study of blood T cell repertoires in COVID-19. Study information: Researchers got acute and convalescent COVID-19 samples from the United States, Italy and Spain. The analysed material was cDNA or gDNA that came from T cells, B-cell-depleted T cells, or PBMCs.

Authors' data handling: Quantification of nucleated cells was approximated via reference gene primer amplification. Assay used: immunoSEQ multiplex PCR; TCRdb lists only in-frame clones, some missing. V and J calls and clone size are given by that table; D and trimming were obtained from the DNA. This table holds some 110,000 clones, about 70% found once. Between the trimmed V and J ends, which lost 4 bases and 1 base, there was a span of 4 bases. Looked up from germline, CDR1 is SGHRS and CDR2 is YFSETQ. The CDR3 runs 12 residues. The sequence came from a human donor with acute or convalescent COVID-19. The donor label of this sample is uncertain. The chain has TRBV5-1 and TRBJ2-3; D ambiguous. Sequencing was done on a sample of peripheral blood. The CDR3 nucleotides read TGCGCCAGCAGCCCCGGCACAGATACGCAGTATTTT. This gives the protein CASSPGTDTQYF.